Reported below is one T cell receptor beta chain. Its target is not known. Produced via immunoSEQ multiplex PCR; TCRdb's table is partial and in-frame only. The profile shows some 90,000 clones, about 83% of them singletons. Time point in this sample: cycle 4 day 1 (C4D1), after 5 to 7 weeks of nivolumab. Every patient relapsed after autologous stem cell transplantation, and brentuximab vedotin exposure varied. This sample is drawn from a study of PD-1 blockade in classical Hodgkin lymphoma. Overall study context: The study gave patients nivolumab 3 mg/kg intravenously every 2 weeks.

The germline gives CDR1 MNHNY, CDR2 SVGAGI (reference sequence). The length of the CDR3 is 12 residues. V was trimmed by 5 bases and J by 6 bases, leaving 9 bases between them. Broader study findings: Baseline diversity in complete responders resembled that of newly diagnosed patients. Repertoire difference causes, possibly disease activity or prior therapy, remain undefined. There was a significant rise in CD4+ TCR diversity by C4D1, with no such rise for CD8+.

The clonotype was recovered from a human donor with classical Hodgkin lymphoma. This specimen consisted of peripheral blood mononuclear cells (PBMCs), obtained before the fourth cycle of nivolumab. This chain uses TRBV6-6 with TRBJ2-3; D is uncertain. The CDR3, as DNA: TGTGCCAGCAGTAACACCGGCGATACGCAGTATTTT. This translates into CASSNTGDTQYF.